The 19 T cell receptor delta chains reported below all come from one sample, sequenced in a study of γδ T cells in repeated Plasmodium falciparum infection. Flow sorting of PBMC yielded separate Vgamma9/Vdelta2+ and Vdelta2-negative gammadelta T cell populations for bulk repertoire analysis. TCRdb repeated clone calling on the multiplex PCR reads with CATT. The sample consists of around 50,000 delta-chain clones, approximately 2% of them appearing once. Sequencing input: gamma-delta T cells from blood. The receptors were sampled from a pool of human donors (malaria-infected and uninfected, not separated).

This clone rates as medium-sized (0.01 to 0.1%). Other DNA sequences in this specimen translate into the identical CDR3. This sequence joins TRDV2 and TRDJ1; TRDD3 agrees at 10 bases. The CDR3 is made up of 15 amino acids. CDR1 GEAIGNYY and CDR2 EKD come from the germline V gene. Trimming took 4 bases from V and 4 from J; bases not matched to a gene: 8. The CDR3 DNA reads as TGTGCCTGTGATTCTGTCGGGGGGATACGCGATAAACTCATCTTT. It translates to CACDSVGGIRDKLIF.

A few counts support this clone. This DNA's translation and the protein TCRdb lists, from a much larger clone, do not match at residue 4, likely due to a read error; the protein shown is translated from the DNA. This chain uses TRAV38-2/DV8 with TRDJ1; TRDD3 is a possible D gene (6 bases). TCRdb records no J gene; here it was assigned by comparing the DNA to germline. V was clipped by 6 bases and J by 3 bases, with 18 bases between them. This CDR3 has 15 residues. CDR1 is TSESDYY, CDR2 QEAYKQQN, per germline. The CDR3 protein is CAYKGTGMIPDKLIF. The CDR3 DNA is TGTGCTTATAAGGGGACGGGGATGATTCCCGATAAACTCATCTTT.

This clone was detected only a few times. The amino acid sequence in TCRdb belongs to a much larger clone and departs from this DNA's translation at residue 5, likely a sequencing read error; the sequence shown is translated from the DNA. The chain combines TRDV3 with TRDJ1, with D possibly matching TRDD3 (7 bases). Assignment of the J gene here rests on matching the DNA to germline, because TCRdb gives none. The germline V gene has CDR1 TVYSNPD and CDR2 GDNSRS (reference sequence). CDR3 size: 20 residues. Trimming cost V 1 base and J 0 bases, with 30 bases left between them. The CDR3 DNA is TGTGCCTTTATACCTTCCGCTACAGTCTGGGGGGCCAGGAACACCGATAAACTCATCTTT. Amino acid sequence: CAFIPSATVWGARNTDKLIF. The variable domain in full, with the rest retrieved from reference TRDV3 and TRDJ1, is CDKVTQSSPDQTVASGSEVVLLCTYDTVYSNPDLFWYRIRPDYSFQFVFYGDNSRSEGADFTQGRFSVKHILTQKAFHLVISPVRTEDSATYYCAFIPSATVWGARNTDKLIFGKGTRVTVEP.

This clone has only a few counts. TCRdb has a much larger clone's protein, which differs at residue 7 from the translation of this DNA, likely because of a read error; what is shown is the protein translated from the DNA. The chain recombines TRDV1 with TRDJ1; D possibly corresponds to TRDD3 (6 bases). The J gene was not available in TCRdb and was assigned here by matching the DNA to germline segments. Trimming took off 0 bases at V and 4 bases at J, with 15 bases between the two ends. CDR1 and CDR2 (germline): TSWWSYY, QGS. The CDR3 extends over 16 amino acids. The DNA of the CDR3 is TGTGCTCTTGGGGAACTACAGGGGGACTTCCGCGATAAACTCATCTTT. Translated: CALGELQGDFRDKLIF.

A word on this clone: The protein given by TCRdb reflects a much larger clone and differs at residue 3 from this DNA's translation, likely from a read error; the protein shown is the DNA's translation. This CDR3 reads CAFGELGSSYVGYAPLTAQLFF. In DNA form, the CDR3 reads TGTGCTTTTGGGGAACTAGGTTCTTCCTACGTGGGATACGCGCCTTTGACAGCACAACTCTTCTTT. V is TRDV1 and J is TRDJ2; D may be TRDD2 or TRDD3 (8 bases each). No J gene was available from TCRdb, and it was assigned here by a germline match of the DNA. The CDR3 consists of 22 residues. The V gene's germline CDR1 is TSWWSYY and CDR2 QGS.

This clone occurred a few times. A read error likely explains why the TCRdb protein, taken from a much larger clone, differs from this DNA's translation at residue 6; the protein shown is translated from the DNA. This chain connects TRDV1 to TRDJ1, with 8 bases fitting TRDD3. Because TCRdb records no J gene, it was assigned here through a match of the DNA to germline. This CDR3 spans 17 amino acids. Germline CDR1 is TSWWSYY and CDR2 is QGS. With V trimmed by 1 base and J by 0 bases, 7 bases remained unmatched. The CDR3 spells CALGERDWGLNTDKLIF. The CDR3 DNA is TGTGCTCTTGGGGAACGTGACTGGGGGCTGAACACCGATAAACTCATCTTT.

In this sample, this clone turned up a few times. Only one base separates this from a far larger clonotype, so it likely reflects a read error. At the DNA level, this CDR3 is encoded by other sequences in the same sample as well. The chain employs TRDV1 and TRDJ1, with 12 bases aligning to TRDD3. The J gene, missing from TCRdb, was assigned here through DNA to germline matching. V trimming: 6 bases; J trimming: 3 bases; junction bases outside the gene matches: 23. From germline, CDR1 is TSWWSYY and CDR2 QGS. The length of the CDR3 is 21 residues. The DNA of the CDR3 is TGTGCTCTTGGAGTCCCACGGGCCTTCTTTTATTACTGGGGGATACCCGATAAACTCATCTTT. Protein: CALGVPRAFFYYWGIPDKLIF.

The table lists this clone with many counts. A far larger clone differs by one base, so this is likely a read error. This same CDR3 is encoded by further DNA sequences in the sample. The CDR3 nucleotides are TGTGCCTGTGACCATTCCTCACTGGGGGATCCGTACACCGATAAACTCATCTTT. The encoded protein is CACDHSSLGDPYTDKLIF. The chain couples TRDV2 to TRDJ1, with TRDD3 matching over 10 bases. TCRdb gives no J gene; it was assigned here by matching the DNA to germline. The junction had 12 bases not matched to a gene; V was cut back by 3 bases and J by 0 bases. This CDR3 comprises 18 residues. CDR1 and CDR2 from the germline V gene are GEAIGNYY and EKD.

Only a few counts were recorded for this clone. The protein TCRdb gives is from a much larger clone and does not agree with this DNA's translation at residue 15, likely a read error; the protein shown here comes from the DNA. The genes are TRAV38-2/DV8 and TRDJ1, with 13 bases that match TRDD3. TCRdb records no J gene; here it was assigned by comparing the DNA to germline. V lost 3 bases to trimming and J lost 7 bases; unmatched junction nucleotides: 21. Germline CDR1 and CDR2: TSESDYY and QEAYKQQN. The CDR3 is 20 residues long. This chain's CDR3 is CAYRNKPAYWGIRGVGKLIF. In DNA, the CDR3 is TGTGCTTATAGGAACAAACCTGCGTACTGGGGGATACGGGGCGTCGGTAAACTCATCTTT.

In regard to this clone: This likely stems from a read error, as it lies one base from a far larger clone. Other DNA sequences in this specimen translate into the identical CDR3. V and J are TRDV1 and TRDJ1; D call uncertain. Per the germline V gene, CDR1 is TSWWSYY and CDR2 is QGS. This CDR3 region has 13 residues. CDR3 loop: CALGEFPADKLIF. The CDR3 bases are TGTGCTCTTGGGGAATTTCCGGCCGATAAGCTCATCTTT.

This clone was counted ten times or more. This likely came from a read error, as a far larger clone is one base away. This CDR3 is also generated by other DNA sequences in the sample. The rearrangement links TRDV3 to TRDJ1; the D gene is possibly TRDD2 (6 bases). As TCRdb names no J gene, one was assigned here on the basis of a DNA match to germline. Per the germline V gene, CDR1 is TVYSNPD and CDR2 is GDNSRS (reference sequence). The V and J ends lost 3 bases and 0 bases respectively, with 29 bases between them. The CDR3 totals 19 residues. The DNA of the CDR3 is TGTGCCTTCGCGGACCTTCCCACCTCGTACTACCCTTACACCGATAAACTCATCTTT. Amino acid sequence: CAFADLPTSYYPYTDKLIF.

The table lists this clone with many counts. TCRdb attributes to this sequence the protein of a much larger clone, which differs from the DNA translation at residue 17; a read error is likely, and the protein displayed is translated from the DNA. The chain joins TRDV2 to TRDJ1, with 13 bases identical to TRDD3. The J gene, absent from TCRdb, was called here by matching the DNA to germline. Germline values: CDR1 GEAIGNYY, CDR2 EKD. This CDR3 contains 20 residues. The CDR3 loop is CACDTLQLGDTDSYTDELIF. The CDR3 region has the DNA TGTGCCTGTGACACCCTCCAACTGGGGGATACGGATTCGTACACCGATGAACTCATCTTT.

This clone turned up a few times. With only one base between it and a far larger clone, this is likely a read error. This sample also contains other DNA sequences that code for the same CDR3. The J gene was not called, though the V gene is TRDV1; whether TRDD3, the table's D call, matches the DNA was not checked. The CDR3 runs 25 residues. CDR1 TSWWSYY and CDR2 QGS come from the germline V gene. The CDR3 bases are TGTGCTCTTGGGGAACCCACCTCCTTCCTACGAGCCTATCGGACTGGGGGATACAGTACCGATAAACTCATCTTC. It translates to CALGEPTSFLRAYRTGGYSTDKLIF.

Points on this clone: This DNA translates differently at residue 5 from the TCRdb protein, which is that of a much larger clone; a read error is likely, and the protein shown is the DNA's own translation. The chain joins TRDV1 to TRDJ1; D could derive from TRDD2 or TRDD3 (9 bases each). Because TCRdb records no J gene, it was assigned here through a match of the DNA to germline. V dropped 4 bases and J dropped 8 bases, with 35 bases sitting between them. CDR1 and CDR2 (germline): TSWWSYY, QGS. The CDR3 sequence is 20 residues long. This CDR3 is CALGGLPPILPTGGYHKLIF. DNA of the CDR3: TGTGCTCTTGGGGGACTACCCCCGATCCTTCCTACGGGGGGATACCACAAACTCATCTTT.

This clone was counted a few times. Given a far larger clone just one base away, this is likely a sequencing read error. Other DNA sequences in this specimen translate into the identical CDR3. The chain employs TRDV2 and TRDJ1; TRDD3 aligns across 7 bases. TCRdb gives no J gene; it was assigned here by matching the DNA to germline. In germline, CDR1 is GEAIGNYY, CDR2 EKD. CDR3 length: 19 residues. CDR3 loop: CACDSLYTLLGERTDKLIF. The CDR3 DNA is TGCGCCTGTGACTCACTTTATACCTTGTTGGGGGAAAGGACCGATAAACTCATCTTT.

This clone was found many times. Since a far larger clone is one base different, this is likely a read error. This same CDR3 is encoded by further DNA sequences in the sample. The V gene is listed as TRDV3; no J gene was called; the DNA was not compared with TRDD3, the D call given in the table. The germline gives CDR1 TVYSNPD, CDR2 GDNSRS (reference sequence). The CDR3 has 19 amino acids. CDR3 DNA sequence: TGTGCCTGCTATCTTCCTACGGGGATACCCCGAGCCTGCACCGATAAGCTCATCTTT. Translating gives CACYLPTGIPRACTDKLIF.

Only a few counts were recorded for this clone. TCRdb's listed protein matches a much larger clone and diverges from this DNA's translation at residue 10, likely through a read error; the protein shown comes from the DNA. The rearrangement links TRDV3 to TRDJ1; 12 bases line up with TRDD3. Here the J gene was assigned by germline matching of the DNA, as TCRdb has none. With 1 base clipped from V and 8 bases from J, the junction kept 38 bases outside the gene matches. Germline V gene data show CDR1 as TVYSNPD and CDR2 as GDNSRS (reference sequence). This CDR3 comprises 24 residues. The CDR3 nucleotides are TGTGCCTTTAAGGGGGGACCTTCCGCCGCTATAAAAACTCCCGTATACTGGGGGATACAAAAACTCATCTTT. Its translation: CAFKGGPSAAIKTPVYWGIQKLIF. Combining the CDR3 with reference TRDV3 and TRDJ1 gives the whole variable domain CDKVTQSSPDQTVASGSEVVLLCTYDTVYSNPDLFWYRIRPDYSFQFVFYGDNSRSEGADFTQGRFSVKHILTQKAFHLVISPVRTEDSATYYCAFKGGPSAAIKTPVYWGIQKLIFGKGTRVTVEP.

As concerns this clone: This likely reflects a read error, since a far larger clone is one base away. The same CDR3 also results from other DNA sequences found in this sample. This CDR3 reads CAFNLGTYSTGRDKLIF. The CDR3 nucleotides are TGTGCCTTTAACCTAGGTACGTACAGTACTGGCCGCGATAAACTCATCTTT. The chain carries TRDV3 and TRDJ1, with D perhaps matching TRDD3 (5 bases). TCRdb supplies no J gene; here it was assigned by aligning the nucleotide sequence to germline. The V gene's germline CDR1 is TVYSNPD and CDR2 GDNSRS (reference sequence). Trimming took 1 base from V and 4 from J, leaving 25 bases between them. The CDR3 loop spans 17 amino acids.

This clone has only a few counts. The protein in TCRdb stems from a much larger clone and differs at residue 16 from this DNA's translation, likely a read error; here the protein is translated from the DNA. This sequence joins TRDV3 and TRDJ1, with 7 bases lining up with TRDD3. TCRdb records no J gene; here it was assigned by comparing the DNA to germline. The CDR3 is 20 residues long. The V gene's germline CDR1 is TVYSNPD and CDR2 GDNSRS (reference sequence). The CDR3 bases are TGTGCCTTTAGAGATCCCTATTACTGGGGCATCCCCCGTTGGACCGAGAAACTCATCTTT. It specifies CAFRDPYYWGIPRWTEKLIF.